The 29 T cell receptor beta chains below were found in one sample sequenced in a study of ipilimumab plus nivolumab after autologous stem cell transplantation. Assay used: immunoSEQ multiplex PCR; TCRdb lists only in-frame clones, some missing. In the table there are fewer than 25,000 clones, 70% to 85% of which are singletons. The sequencing here drew on PBMCs, taken in a trial of ipilimumab plus nivolumab as post-transplant consolidation. The source of these receptors is a male donor with diffuse large B-cell lymphoma.

The table lists this clone with a few counts. V gene TRBV19 combines with J gene TRBJ1-2; 8 positions match TRBD1. The V gene end was trimmed by 6 bases and the J gene end by 4 bases; junction bases not matched to a gene: 4. This CDR3 contains 13 residues. The germline V gene encodes CDR1 LNHDA and CDR2 SQIVND (reference sequence). The CDR3 coding sequence is TGTGCCAGTAGCTCAGGGGGCGGCTATGGCTACACCTTC. This gives the protein CASSSGGGYGYTF.

The chain couples TRBV9 to TRBJ2-3, with a tentative D call TRBD1 (5 bases). The CDR3 contains 15 residues. In germline, CDR1 is SGDLS, CDR2 YYNGEE. Trimming took 3 bases from V and 0 from J, leaving 11 bases between them. The CDR3 sequence is CASSADTVSTDTQYF. The CDR3 DNA reads TGTGCCAGCAGCGCGGACACCGTCAGCACAGATACGCAGTATTTT.

The chain has TRBV6-1 and TRBJ2-4, with a tentative D call TRBD2 (5 bases). V was pared by 7 bases and J by 9 bases, with 10 bases between. The CDR3 is made up of 11 amino acids. Germline V gives CDR1 MNHNS, CDR2 SASEGT. Here the CDR3 reads CASTERAIQYF. CDR3 in DNA: TGTGCCAGCACCGAGAGGGCCATTCAGTACTTC.

This clone appeared a few times. This chain's CDR3 is CSVEDGTPPSYEQYF. For the CDR3, the DNA is TGCAGCGTTGAAGATGGGACACCACCCTCCTACGAGCAGTACTTC. V and J are TRBV29-1 and TRBJ2-7, with a tentative D call TRBD1 (6 bases). The CDR3 runs 15 residues. V was shortened by 0 bases and J by 0 bases, with 12 bases between the two germline ends. The germline gives CDR1 SQVTM, CDR2 ANQGSEA.

This rearrangement joins TRBV9 to TRBJ2-5; 8 bases fit TRBD1. Germline V gene sequence: CDR1 SGDLS, CDR2 YYNGEE. The V gene end was trimmed by 4 bases and the J gene end by 5 bases; junction bases not matched to a gene: 10. There are 15 residues in the CDR3. Written as DNA, the CDR3 is TGTGCCAGCAGCCCGGGGGACAGGCCCGCGGAGACCCAGTACTTC. Translation gives CASSPGDRPAETQYF.

The chain recombines TRBV7-3 with TRBJ2-2, with 10 bases lining up with TRBD1. The CDR3 sequence is 15 residues long. J lost 3 bases, V lost 4 bases, and 2 bases had no gene match. The V gene's germline CDR1 is SGHTA and CDR2 FQGTGA. CDR3 region: CASSSDRGDTGELFF. The CDR3 nucleotides read TGTGCCAGCAGCTCGGACAGGGGGGACACCGGGGAGCTGTTTTTT.

The CDR3 region has the DNA TGTGCCAGCTCACCTTTCCCTCCGACAGGGGGCTGGGACACCATATATTTT. This encodes CASSPFPPTGGWDTIYF. The chain links TRBV18 to TRBJ1-3, with 10 nucleotides matching TRBD1. Losses at the gene ends were 3 bases for V and 8 bases for J; bases not matched to a gene: 13. Germline V lookup: CDR1 KGHSH, CDR2 LQKENI. This CDR3 region has 17 residues.

About this clone itself: An end of the junction does not agree with germline; a read error may underlie this. The chain combines TRBV7-8 with TRBJ2-7; the match to TRBD2 covers 12 bases. From germline, CDR1 is SGHVS and CDR2 FQNEAQ. The CDR3 is 14 amino acids. Here the CDR3 DNA reads TGTGCCAGCAGCCTAGCGGGAGGGTCCTACGAGCAGTACTTC. It encodes CASSLAGGSYEQYF.

This clone appeared a few times. The chain joins TRBV21-1 to TRBJ2-3; the D segment call TRBD2 is taken from the table without a DNA check. TRBV21-1 is shown as a pseudogene. CDR3 length: 15 amino acids. The CDR3 region is CASSPRGMGTDTQYF. CDR3 DNA: TGTGCCAGCAGCCCTCGAGGGATGGGTACAGATACGCAGTATTTT.

The V call is TRBV11-2, the J call TRBJ1-1; the D is unclear. The CDR3 is 13 residues long. V lost 5 bases and J 8 bases, leaving 15 bases between the germline ends. Germline assignment: CDR1 SGHAT and CDR2 FQNNGV. The CDR3 region has the DNA TGTGCCAGCAGCGCAGCGGGTGGCGCGGAAGCTTTCTTT. This sequence encodes CASSAAGGAEAFF.

This clone turned up a few times. Other DNA sequences in this sample translate to the same CDR3. This chain connects TRBV29-1 to TRBJ2-5, with D maybe TRBD2 (6 bases). CDR1 is SQVTM and CDR2 is ANQGSEA in the germline V gene. With 2 bases removed from V and 5 bases from J, the gap between germline ends came to 12 bases. The CDR3 totals 13 residues. The DNA for the CDR3 is TGCAGCGTTGAAATCGGGGGTGCGGAGACCCAGTACTTC. Its translation: CSVEIGGAETQYF.

The chain combines TRBV7-9 with TRBJ1-1; D is undetermined. Trimming removed 3 bases at V and 2 bases at J, with 13 bases between. The V gene's germline CDR1 is SEHNR and CDR2 FQNEAQ (reference sequence). This CDR3 region has 15 residues. This CDR3 reads CASSFRAAANTEAFF. The DNA of the CDR3 is TGTGCCAGCAGCTTTCGGGCGGCCGCCAACACTGAAGCTTTCTTT.

The chain joins TRBV5-5 to TRBJ1-2, with 7 bases aligning to TRBD1. This CDR3 contains 13 residues. The V and J ends lost 1 base and 5 bases, in that order; junction bases with no gene match: 2. CDR1 and CDR2 (germline): SGHKS, YYEKEE (reference sequence). The CDR3 coding sequence is TGTGCCAGCAGCTTGACAGGGGAATATGGCTACACCTTC. It is translated as CASSLTGEYGYTF.

This rearrangement joins TRBV9 to TRBJ2-3; the match to TRBD2 covers 9 bases. The CDR3 contains 15 residues. Germline V gene lookup returns CDR1 SGDLS and CDR2 YYNGEE. V shed 3 bases, J shed 2 bases, and the junction held 4 bases outside the gene matches. This CDR3 is CASSGTSGYTDTQYF. The CDR3 nucleotides read TGTGCCAGCAGCGGAACTAGCGGGTACACAGATACGCAGTATTTT.

The chain is built from TRBV29-1 and TRBJ1-3, with D possibly being TRBD1 (6 bases). With 6 bases removed from V and 0 bases from J, the gap between germline ends came to 9 bases. CDR1 and CDR2 from the germline V gene are SQVTM and ANQGSEA. The CDR3 is 13 amino acids. The CDR3 here is CSVDSTSGNTIYF. CDR3 DNA sequence: TGCAGCGTGGACAGCACCTCTGGAAACACCATATATTTT.

J is TRBJ2-3 and V is TRBV27, with 12 bases identical to TRBD2. The CDR3 length is 14 residues. V shed 3 bases and J 5 bases; nucleotides not matched to a gene: 0. Germline V gene lookup returns CDR1 MNHEY and CDR2 SMNVEV (reference sequence). The CDR3 loop reads CASSLTSGRDTQYF. The DNA for the CDR3 is TGTGCCAGCAGTTTGACTAGCGGGAGAGATACGCAGTATTTT.

This clone was seen a few times. The chain is built from TRBV5-1 and TRBJ1-3; weak D call: TRBD1 (5 bases). The V end lost 2 bases, the J end lost 0 bases, and 9 bases lay between the germline ends. Germline lookup yields CDR1 SGHRS and CDR2 YFSETQ. The CDR3 runs to 15 residues. CDR3 coding DNA: TGCGCCAGCAGCTTATGGGGGGACTCTGGAAACACCATATATTTT. Residues: CASSLWGDSGNTIYF.

This chain connects TRBV10-2 to TRBJ1-2; D is possibly TRBD1 (5 bases). Germline V gives CDR1 WSHSY, CDR2 SAAADI. CDR3 length equals 12 residues. The V end lost 2 bases, the J end lost 7 bases, and 8 bases lay between the germline ends. Here the CDR3 reads CASSEDRFGYTF. DNA of the CDR3: TGCGCCAGCAGTGAGGACAGATTTGGCTACACCTTC.

This clone has only one observation. V gene TRBV29-1 combines with J gene TRBJ2-1; 8 bases line up with TRBD2. Germline assignment: CDR1 SQVTM and CDR2 ANQGSEA. The CDR3 runs 14 residues. V lost 6 bases, J lost 4 bases, and 8 bases stayed unmatched. In DNA form, the CDR3 reads TGCAGCGTGGGTCCAGCGGGGGTATACAATGAGCAGTTCTTC. This encodes CSVGPAGVYNEQFF.

The J gene is TRBJ2-1, the V gene TRBV7-9; either TRBD1 or TRBD2 may fit D (5 bases each). The CDR3 contains 17 residues. From germline, CDR1 is SEHNR and CDR2 FQNEAQ (reference sequence). The germline V and J ends were trimmed by 4 bases and 7 bases, with 23 bases remaining between them. CDR3 DNA: TGTGCCAGCAGCTCCCCGTACGGGGCAGTAAGGGGAAATGAGCAGTTCTTC. Its translation is CASSSPYGAVRGNEQFF.

The chain employs TRBV18 and TRBJ2-7; D unclear. Germline V gene sequence: CDR1 KGHSH, CDR2 LQKENI. The CDR3 spans 13 residues. V gave up 6 bases and J gave up 1 base, with 10 bases separating them. This CDR3 is CASSQSKSYEQYF. The CDR3 region has the DNA TGTGCCAGCTCTCAGTCGAAGTCCTACGAGCAGTACTTC.

V is TRBV19 and J is TRBJ2-1, with 10 bases lining up with TRBD2. From germline, CDR1 is LNHDA and CDR2 SQIVND (reference sequence). The CDR3 is 14 residues long. After removal of 7 bases from V and 6 bases from J, the junction contained 6 bases not matched to a gene. Here the CDR3 DNA reads TGTGCCAGTAAGAGCGGGGGGGCCGCCAATGAGCAGTTCTTC. This sequence encodes CASKSGGAANEQFF.

The V call is TRBV9, the J call TRBJ2-5; D is unclear. Matching the DNA end better, TRBJ2-7 makes the J call doubtful. The CDR3 loop spans 14 amino acids. Germline CDR1 reads SGDLS; CDR2 reads YYNGEE. The CDR3 is CASSVEGRSYEQYF. The CDR3 bases are TGTGCCAGCAGCGTAGAAGGTCGCTCCTACGAGCAGTACTTC.

The V and J genes are TRBV7-9 and TRBJ2-7; D might be TRBD1 (6 bases). Germline loops: CDR1 SEHNR, CDR2 FQNEAQ (reference sequence). Trimming cost V 1 base and J 3 bases, with 16 bases left between them. This CDR3 is 16 amino acids long. The CDR3 region has the DNA TGTGCCAGCAGCTTAGTATCTGGCAGGGGTCACTACGAGCAGTACTTC. Translating it yields CASSLVSGRGHYEQYF.

The V gene is TRBV4-1, the J gene TRBJ2-1; D possibly corresponds to TRBD2 (6 bases). Trimming removed 6 bases from V and 3 bases from J, with 12 bases in between. Per germline, CDR1 MGHRA and CDR2 YSYEKL. The CDR3 runs 14 residues. CDR3 residues: CASSRGTVYNEQFF. The CDR3 DNA reads TGCGCCAGCAGTCGCGGGACGGTCTACAATGAGCAGTTCTTC.

The V and J genes are TRBV10-2 and TRBJ2-7; D is uncertain. V lost 3 bases, J lost 6 bases, and 15 bases lay in between. Germline V gives CDR1 WSHSY, CDR2 SAAADI. The CDR3 consists of 14 residues. Here the CDR3 reads CASSEATTRGEQYF. The CDR3 DNA reads as TGCGCCAGCAGTGAAGCCACCACCAGAGGCGAGCAGTACTTC.

The table lists this clone with a few counts. The chain joins TRBV2 to TRBJ1-5, with 8 bases identical to TRBD1. CDR1 and CDR2 from the germline V gene are SNHLY and FYNNEI. The CDR3 consists of 13 residues. Losses at the gene ends were 4 bases for V and 5 bases for J; bases not matched to a gene: 1. The CDR3 DNA reads TGTGCCAGCAGTGCGGACAGGGATCAGCCCCAGCATTTT. It yields the protein CASSADRDQPQHF.

V and J are TRBV19 and TRBJ1-6; D is possibly TRBD1 (5 bases). This CDR3 has 15 residues. The ends were cut back, 1 base at V and 11 bases at J, with 15 bases in the middle. The germline V gene encodes CDR1 LNHDA and CDR2 SQIVND (reference sequence). CDR3 loop: CASSIGVGGSPPLHF. The CDR3 DNA follows: TGTGCCAGTAGTATAGGGGTTGGGGGGTCACCACCCCTCCACTTT.

The chain is built from TRBV20-1 and TRBJ1-2, with D unresolved. Germline lookup yields CDR1 DFQATT and CDR2 SNEGSKA (reference sequence). The V gene lost 2 bases and the J gene lost 4 bases, with 5 bases spanning the gap. The CDR3 loop spans 11 amino acids. The CDR3 loop reads CSARSVYGYTF. CDR3 DNA sequence: TGCAGTGCTAGAAGTGTCTATGGCTACACCTTC.